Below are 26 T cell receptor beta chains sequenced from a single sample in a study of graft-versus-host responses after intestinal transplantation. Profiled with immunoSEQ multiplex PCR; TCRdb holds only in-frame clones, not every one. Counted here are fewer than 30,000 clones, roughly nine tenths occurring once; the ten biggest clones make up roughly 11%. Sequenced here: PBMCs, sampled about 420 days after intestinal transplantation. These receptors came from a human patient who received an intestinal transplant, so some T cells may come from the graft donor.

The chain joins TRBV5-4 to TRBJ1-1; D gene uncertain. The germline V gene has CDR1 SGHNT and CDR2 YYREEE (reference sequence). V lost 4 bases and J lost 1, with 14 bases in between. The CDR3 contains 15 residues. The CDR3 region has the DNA TGTGCCAGCAGCCTCGGTGGGCAGAAGAACACTGAAGCTTTCTTT. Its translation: CASSLGGQKNTEAFF.

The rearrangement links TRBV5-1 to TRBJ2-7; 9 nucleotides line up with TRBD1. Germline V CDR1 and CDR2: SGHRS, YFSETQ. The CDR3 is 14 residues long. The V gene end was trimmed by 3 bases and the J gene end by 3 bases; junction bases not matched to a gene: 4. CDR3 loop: CASSWRQGGYEQYF. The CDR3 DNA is TGCGCCAGCAGCTGGCGACAGGGGGGCTACGAGCAGTACTTC.

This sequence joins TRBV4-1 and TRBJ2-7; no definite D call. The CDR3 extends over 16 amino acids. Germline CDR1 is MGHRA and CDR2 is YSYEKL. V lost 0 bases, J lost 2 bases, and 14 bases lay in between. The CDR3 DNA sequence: TGCGCCAGCAGCCAAGATCGAGGAAGCCTGGCCTACGAGCAGTACTTC. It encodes CASSQDRGSLAYEQYF.

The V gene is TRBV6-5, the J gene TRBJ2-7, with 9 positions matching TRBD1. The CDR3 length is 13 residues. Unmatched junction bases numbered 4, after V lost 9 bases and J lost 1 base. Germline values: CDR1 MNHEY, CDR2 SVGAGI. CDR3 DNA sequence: TGTGCCAGTTGGACAGGGGCGTCCTACGAGCAGTACTTC. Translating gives CASWTGASYEQYF.

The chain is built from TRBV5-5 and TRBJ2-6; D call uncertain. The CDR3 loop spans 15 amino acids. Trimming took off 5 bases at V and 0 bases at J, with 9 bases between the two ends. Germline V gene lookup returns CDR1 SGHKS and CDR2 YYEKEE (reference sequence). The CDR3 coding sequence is TGTGCCAGCAGACCCCCTAGCTCTGGGGCCAACGTCCTGACTTTC. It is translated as CASRPPSSGANVLTF.

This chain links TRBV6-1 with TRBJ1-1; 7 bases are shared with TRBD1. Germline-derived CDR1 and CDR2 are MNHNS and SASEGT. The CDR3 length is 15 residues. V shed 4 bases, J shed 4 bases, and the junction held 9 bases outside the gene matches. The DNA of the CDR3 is TGTGCCAGCAGTGCTTTGAGGGGGCGCCGCACTGAAGCTTTCTTT. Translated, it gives CASSALRGRRTEAFF.

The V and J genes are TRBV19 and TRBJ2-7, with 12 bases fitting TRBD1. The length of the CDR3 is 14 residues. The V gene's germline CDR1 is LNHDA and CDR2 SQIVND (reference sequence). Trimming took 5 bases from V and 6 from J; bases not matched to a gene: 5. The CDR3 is CASSPGQGAREQYF. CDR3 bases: TGTGCCAGTAGTCCGGGACAGGGGGCACGCGAGCAGTACTTC.

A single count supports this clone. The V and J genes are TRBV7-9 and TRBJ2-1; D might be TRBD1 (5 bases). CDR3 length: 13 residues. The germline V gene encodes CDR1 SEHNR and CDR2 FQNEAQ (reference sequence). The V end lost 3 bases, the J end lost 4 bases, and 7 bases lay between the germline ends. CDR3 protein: CASSLDIYNEQFF. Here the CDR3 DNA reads TGTGCCAGCAGCTTGGACATTTACAATGAGCAGTTCTTC.

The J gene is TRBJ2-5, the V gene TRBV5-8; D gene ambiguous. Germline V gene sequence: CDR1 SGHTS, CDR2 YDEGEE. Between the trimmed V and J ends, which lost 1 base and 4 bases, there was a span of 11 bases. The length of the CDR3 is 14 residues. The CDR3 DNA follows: TGTGCCAGCAGCTTGCTCACAGTCGGAGAGACCCAGTACTTC. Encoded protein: CASSLLTVGETQYF.

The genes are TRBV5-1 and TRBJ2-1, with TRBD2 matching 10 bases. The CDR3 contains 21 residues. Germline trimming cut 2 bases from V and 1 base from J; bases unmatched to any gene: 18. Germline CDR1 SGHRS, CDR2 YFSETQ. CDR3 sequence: CASSFRPWRWSSGSSYNEQFF. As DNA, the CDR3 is TGCGCCAGCAGCTTCAGGCCGTGGAGGTGGTCTAGCGGGAGTTCCTACAATGAGCAGTTCTTC.

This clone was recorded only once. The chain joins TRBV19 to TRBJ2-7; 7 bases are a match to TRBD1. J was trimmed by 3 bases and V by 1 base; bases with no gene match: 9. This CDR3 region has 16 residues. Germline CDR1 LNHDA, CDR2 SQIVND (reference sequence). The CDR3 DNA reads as TGTGCCAGTAGTATAGGCCCGGGACAGCTAGTCTACGAGCAGTACTTC. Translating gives CASSIGPGQLVYEQYF.

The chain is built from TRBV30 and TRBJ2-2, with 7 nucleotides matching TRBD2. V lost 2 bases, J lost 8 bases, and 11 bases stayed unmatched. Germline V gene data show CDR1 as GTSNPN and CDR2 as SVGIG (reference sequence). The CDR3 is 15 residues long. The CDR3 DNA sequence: TGTGCCTGGAGTTCCTCGAGGACTAGTCGGGGGGAGCTGTTTTTT. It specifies CAWSSSRTSRGELFF.

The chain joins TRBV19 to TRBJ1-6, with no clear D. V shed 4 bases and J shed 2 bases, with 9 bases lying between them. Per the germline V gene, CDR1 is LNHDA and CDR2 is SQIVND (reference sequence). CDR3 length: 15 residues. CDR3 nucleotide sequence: TGTGCCAGTAGTACAATAGGGACCTATAATTCACCCCTCCACTTT. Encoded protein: CASSTIGTYNSPLHF.

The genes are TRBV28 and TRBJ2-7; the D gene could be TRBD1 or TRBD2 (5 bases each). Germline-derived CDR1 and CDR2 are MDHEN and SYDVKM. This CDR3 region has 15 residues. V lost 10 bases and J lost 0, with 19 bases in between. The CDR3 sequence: CATKRGGQSSYEQYF. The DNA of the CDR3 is TGTGCCACCAAACGGGGCGGCCAAAGCTCCTACGAGCAGTACTTC. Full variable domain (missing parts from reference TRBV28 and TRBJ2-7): DVKVTQSSRYLVKRTGEKVFLECVQDMDHENMFWYRQDPGLGLRLIYFSYDVKMKEKGDIPEGYSVSREKKERFSLILESASTNQTSMYLCATKRGGQSSYEQYFGPGTRLTVT.

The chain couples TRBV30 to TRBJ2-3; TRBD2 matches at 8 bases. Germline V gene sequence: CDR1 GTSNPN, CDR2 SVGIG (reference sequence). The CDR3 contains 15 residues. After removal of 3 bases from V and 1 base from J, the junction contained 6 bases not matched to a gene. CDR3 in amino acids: CAWRRRTSRTDTQYF. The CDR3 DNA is TGTGCCTGGAGAAGGAGGACTAGCCGCACAGATACGCAGTATTTT.

The CDR3 loop reads CASTLSGANVLTF. The CDR3 nucleotides read TGTGCCAGCACCCTCTCTGGGGCCAACGTCCTGACTTTC. This chain links TRBV7-9 with TRBJ2-6; no firm D call. The CDR3 contains 13 residues. Germline CDR1 reads SEHNR; CDR2 reads FQNEAQ (reference sequence). V was shortened by 7 bases and J by 0 bases, with 4 bases between the two germline ends.

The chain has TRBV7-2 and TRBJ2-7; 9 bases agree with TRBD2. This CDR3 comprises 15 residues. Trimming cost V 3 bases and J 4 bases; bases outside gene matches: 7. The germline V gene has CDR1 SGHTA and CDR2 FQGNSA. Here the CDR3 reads CASSLRREGRYEQYF. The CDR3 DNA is TGTGCCAGCAGCTTGCGGCGGGAGGGCCGTTACGAGCAGTACTTC.

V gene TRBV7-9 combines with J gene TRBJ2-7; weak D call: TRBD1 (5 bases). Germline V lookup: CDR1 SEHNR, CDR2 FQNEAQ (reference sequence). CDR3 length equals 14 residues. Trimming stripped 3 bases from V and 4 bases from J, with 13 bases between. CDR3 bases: TGTGCCAGCAGCTTGCCCCAGGCAGGGTACGAGCAGTACTTC. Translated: CASSLPQAGYEQYF.

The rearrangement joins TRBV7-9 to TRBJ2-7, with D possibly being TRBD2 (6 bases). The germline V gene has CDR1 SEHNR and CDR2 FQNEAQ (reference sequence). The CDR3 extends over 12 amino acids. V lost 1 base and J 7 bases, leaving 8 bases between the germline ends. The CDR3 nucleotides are TGTGCCAGCAGCTTAGGGGGGGTTGAGCAGTACTTC. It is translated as CASSLGGVEQYF.

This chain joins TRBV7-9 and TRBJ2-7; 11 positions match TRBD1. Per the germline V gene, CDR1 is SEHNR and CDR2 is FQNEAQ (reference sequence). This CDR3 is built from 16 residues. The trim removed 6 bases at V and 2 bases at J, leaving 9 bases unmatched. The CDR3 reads CASSHRPGQGAYEQYF. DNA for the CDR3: TGTGCCAGCAGTCACAGACCGGGACAGGGGGCCTACGAGCAGTACTTC.

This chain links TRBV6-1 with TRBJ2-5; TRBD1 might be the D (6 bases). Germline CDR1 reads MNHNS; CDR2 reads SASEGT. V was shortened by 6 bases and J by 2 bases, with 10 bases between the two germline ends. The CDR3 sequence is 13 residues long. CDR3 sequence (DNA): TGTGCCAGCAGACGCAGGGGTCAAGAGACCCAGTACTTC. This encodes CASRRRGQETQYF.

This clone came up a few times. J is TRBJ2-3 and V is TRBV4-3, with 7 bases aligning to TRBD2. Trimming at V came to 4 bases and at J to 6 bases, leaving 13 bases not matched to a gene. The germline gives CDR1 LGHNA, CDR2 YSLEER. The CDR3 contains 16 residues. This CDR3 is CASSPVGGQAGDTQYF. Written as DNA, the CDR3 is TGCGCCAGCAGCCCGGTCGGAGGCCAAGCGGGGGATACGCAGTATTTT.

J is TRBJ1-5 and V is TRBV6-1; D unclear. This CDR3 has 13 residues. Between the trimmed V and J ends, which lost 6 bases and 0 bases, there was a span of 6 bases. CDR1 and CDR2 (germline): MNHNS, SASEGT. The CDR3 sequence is CASSSNSNQPQHF. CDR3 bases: TGTGCCAGCAGCTCGAATAGCAATCAGCCCCAGCATTTT.

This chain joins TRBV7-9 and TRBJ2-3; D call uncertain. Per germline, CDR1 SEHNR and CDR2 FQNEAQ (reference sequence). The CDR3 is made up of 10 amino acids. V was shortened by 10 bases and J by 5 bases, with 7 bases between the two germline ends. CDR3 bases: TGTGCCACCTTGATAGATACGCAGTATTTT. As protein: CATLIDTQYF.

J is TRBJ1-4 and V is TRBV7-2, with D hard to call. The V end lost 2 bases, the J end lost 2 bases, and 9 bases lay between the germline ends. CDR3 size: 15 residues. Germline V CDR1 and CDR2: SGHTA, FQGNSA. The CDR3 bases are TGTGCCAGCAGCTTATGGGAGGGCACTAATGAAAAACTGTTTTTT. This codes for CASSLWEGTNEKLFF.

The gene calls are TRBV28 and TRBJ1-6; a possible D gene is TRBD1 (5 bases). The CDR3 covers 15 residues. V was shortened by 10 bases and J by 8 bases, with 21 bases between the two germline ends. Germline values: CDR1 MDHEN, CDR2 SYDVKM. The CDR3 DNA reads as TGTGCCACCATCCCCAGACAGCCTTGGTATTCACCCCTCCACTTT. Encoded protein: CATIPRQPWYSPLHF. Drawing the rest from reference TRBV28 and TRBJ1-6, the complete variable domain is DVKVTQSSRYLVKRTGEKVFLECVQDMDHENMFWYRQDPGLGLRLIYFSYDVKMKEKGDIPEGYSVSREKKERFSLILESASTNQTSMYLCATIPRQPWYSPLHFGNGTRLTVT.